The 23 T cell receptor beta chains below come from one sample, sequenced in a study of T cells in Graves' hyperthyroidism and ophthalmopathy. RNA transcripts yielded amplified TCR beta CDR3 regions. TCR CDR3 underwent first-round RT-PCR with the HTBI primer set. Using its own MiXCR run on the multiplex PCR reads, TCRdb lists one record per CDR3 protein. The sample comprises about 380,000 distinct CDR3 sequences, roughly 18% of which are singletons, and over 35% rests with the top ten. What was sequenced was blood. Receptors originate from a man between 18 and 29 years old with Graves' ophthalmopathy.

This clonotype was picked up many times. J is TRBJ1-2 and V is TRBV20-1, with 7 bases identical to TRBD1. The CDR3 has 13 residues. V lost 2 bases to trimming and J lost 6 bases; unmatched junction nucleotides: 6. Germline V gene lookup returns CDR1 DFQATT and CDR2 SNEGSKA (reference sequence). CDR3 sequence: CSARPTGRHGYTF. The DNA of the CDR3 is TGCAGTGCTAGACCGACAGGGAGGCATGGCTACACCTTC.

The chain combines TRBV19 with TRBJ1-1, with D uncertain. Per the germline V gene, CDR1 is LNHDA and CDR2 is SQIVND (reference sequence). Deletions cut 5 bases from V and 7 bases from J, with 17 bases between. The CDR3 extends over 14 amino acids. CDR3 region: CASSVSWEGNEAFF. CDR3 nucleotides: TGTGCCAGTAGTGTGAGCTGGGAGGGAAATGAAGCTTTCTTT.

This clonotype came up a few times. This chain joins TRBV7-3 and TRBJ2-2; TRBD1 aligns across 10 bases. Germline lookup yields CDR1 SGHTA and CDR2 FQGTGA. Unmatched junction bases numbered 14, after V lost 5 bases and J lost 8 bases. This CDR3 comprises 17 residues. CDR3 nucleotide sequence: TGTGCCAGCAGCCGCTTCGCTGGGACAGGGGAAGGGGGGGAGCTGTTTTTT. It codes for CASSRFAGTGEGGELFF.

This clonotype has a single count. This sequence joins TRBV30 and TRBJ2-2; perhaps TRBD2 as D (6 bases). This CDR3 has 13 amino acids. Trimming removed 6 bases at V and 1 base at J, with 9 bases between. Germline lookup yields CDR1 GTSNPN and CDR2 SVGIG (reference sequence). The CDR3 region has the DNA TGTGCCTGCTGGGGACTGAACACCGGGGAGCTGTTTTTT. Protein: CACWGLNTGELFF.

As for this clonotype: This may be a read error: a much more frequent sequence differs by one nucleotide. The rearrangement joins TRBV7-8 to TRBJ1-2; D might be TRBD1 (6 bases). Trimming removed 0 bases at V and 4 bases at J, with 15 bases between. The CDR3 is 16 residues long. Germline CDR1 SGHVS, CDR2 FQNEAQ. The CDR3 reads CASSLASGRGSYGYTF. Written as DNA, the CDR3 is TGTGCCAGCAGCTTAGCAAGCGGCAGGGGATCCTATGGCTACACCTTC.

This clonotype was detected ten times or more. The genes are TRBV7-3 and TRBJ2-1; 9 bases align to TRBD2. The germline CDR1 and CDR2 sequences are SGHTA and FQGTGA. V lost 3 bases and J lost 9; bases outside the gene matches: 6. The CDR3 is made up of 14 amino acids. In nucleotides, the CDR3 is TGTGCCAGCAGCTTGGGACTAGCAGTAGGTGAGCAGTTCTTC. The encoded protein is CASSLGLAVGEQFF.

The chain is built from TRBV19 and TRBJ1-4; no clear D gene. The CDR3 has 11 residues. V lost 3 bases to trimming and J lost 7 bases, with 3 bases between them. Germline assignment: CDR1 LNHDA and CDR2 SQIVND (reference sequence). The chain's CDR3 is CASSMAEKLFF. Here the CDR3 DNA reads TGTGCCAGTAGTATGGCTGAAAAACTGTTTTTT.

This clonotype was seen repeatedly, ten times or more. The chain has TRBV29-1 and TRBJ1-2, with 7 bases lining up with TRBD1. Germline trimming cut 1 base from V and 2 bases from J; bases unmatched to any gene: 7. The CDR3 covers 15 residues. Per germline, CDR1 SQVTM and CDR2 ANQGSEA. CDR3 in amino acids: CSVEAPTGVNYGYTF. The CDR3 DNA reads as TGCAGCGTTGAAGCTCCAACAGGGGTAAACTATGGCTACACCTTC. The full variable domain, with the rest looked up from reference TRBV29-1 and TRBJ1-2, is SAVISQKPSRDICQRGTSLTIQCQVDSQVTMMFWYRQQPGQSLTLIATANQGSEATYESGFVIDKFPISRPNLTFSTLTVSNMSPEDSSIYLCSVEAPTGVNYGYTFGSGTRLTVV.

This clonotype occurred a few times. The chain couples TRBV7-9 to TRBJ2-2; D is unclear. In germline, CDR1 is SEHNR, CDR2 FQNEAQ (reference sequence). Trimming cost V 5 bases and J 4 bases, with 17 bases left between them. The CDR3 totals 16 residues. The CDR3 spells CASSTPNRALTGELFF. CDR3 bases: TGTGCCAGCAGCACTCCTAACCGGGCCCTCACCGGGGAGCTGTTTTTT.

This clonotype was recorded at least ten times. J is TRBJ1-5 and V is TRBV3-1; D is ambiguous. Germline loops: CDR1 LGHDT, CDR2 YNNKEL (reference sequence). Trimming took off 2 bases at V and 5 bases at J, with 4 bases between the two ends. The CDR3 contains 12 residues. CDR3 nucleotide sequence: TGTGCCAGCAGCCAATACGATCAGCCCCAGCATTTT. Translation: CASSQYDQPQHF.

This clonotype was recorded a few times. In DNA form, the CDR3 reads TGCAGTGCTAGAGATGTAGGGGGACGACAGCCCCAGCATTTT. This codes for CSARDVGGRQPQHF. This chain connects TRBV20-1 to TRBJ1-5, with a possible D match to TRBD1 (6 bases). The CDR3 is made up of 14 amino acids. The ends were cut back, 0 bases at V and 7 bases at J, with 13 bases in the middle. Germline CDR1 DFQATT, CDR2 SNEGSKA (reference sequence).

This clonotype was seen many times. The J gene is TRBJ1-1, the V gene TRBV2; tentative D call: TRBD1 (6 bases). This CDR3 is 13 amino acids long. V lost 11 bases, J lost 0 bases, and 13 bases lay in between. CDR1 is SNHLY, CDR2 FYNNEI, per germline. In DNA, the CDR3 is TGTGCCGTCTACAGGGCTCTGAACACTGAAGCTTTCTTT. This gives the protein CAVYRALNTEAFF.

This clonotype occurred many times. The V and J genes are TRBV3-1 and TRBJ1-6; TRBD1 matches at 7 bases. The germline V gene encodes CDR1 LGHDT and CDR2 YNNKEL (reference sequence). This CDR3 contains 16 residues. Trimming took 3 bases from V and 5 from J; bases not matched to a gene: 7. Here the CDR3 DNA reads TGTGCCAGCAGCCACTGGGACAGCGGGGATAATTCACCCCTCCACTTT. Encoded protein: CASSHWDSGDNSPLHF.

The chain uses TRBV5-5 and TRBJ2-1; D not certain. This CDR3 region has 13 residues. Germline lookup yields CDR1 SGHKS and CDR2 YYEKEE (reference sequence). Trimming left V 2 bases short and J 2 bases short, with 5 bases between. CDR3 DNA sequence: TGTGCCAGCAGCTTCGTAGCCTACAATGAGCAGTTCTTC. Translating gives CASSFVAYNEQFF.

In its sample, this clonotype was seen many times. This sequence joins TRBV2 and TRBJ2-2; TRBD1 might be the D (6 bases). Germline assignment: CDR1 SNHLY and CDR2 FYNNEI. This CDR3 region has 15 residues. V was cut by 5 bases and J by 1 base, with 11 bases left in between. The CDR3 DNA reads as TGTGCCAGCAGTACAGGGATAGAGAACACCGGGGAGCTGTTTTTT. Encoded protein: CASSTGIENTGELFF.

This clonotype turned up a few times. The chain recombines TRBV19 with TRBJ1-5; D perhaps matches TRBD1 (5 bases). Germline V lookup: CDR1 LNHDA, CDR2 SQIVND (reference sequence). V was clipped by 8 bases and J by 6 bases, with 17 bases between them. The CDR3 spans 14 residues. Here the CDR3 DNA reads TGTGCCAGTCTCCCCGCCGACAGAAGTCAGCCCCAGCATTTT. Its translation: CASLPADRSQPQHF.

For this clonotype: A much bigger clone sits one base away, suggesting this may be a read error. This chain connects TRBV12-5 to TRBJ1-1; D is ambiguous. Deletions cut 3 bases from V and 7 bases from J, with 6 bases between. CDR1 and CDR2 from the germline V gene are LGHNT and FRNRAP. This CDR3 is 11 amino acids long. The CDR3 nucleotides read TGTGCTAGTGGTTTTGGAGATGAAGCTTTCTTT. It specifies CASGFGDEAFF.

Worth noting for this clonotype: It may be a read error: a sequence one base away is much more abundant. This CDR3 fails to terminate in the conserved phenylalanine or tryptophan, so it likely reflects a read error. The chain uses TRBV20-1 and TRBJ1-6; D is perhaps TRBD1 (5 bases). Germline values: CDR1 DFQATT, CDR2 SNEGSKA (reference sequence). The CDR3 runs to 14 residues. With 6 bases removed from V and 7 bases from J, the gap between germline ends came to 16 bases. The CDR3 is CSADRDGGNSPLHS. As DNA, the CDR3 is TGCAGTGCCGACCGGGACGGGGGAAATTCACCCCTCCACTCT.

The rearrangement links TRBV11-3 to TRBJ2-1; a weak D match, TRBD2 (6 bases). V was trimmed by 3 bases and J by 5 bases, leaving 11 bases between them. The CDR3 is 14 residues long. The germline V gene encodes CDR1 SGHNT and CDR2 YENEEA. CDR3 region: CASSFSGNDNEQFF. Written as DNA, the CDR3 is TGTGCCAGCAGCTTTAGCGGAAACGACAATGAGCAGTTCTTC. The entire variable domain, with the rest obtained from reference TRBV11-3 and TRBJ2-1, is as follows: EAGVVQSPRYKIIEKKQPVAFWCNPISGHNTLYWYLQNLGQGPELLIRYENEEAVDDSQLPKDRFSAERLKGVDSTLKIQPAELGDSAVYLCASSFSGNDNEQFFGPGTRLTVL.

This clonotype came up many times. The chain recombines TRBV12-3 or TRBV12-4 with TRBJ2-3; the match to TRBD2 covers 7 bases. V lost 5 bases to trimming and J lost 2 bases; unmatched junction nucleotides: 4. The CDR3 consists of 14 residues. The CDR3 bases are TGTGCCAGCAGTCCCGCGGGGGTCACAGATACGCAGTATTTT. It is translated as CASSPAGVTDTQYF.

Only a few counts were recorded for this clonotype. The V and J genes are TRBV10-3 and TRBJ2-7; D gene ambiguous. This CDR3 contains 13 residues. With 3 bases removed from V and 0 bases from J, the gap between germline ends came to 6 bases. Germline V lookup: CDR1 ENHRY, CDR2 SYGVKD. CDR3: CAISDRSSYEQYF. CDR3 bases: TGTGCCATCAGTGACAGGAGCTCCTACGAGCAGTACTTC.

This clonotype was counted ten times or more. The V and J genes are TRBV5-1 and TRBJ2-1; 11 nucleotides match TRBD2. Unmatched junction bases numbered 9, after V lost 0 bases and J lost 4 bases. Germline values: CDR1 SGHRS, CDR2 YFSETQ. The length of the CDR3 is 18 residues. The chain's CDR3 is CASSLVVFGTSGYNEQFF. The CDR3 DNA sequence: TGCGCCAGCAGCTTGGTAGTTTTCGGGACTAGCGGATACAATGAGCAGTTCTTC.

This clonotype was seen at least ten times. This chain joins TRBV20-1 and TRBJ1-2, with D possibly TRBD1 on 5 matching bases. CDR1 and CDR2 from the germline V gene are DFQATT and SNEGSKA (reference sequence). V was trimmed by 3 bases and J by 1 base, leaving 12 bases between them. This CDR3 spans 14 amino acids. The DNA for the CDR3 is TGCAGTGCTAGGGGGGGAACTTTTAACTATGGCTACACCTTC. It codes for CSARGGTFNYGYTF.